Presented here are 26 T cell receptor beta chains from one specimen sequenced in a study of cytomegalovirus exposure and HLA in healthy donors. Some clones are missing from TCRdb's copy, which holds only in-frame ones; the method was immunoSEQ multiplex PCR. The sample consists of around 150,000 clones, about 86% of them appearing once. The specimen sequenced was PBMCs. All receptors come from a woman aged 25 to 45 in good health and CMV-seronegative.

Concerning this clone itself: The same CDR3 also results from other DNA sequences found in this sample. V gene TRBV5-4 combines with J gene TRBJ2-1, with unresolved D. The germline gives CDR1 SGHNT, CDR2 YYREEE (reference sequence). V was cut by 0 bases and J by 5 bases, with 6 bases left in between. The CDR3 consists of 13 residues. The DNA of the CDR3 is TGTGCCAGCAGCTTGGGTAGTGACAATGAGCAGTTCTTC. Amino acid sequence: CASSLGSDNEQFF.

The rearrangement uses TRBV25-1 and TRBJ2-2, with TRBD2 matching over 11 bases. CDR1 and CDR2 (germline): MGHDK, SYGVNS. Germline trimming cut 3 bases from V and 5 bases from J; bases unmatched to any gene: 5. CDR3 length equals 16 residues. DNA for the CDR3: TGTGCCAGCAGTGAGTTGACTAGCGGGAAGACCGGGGAGCTGTTTTTT. This sequence encodes CASSELTSGKTGELFF.

This clone was seen once. V and J are TRBV15 and TRBJ1-4; perhaps TRBD1 as D (5 bases). CDR3 size: 13 residues. Per the germline V gene, CDR1 is LNHNV and CDR2 is YYDKDF (reference sequence). Trimming stripped 5 bases from V and 8 bases from J, with 12 bases between. The CDR3 region has the DNA TGTGCCACCAGCGGGGCAGGGAGAGAAAAACTGTTTTTT. It encodes CATSGAGREKLFF.

This clone showed up just a few times. The chain is built from TRBV13 and TRBJ2-2, with 9 bases lining up with TRBD1. The trim removed 0 bases at V and 4 bases at J, leaving 6 bases unmatched. Germline assignment: CDR1 PRHDT and CDR2 FYEKMQ (reference sequence). The CDR3 loop spans 17 amino acids. In DNA form, the CDR3 reads TGTGCCAGCAGCTTAGGCCCGGACAGGGGTGGCACCGGGGAGCTGTTTTTT. Amino acid sequence: CASSLGPDRGGTGELFF. The whole variable domain, filled in from reference TRBV13 and TRBJ2-2, reads AAGVIQSPRHLIKEKRETATLKCYPIPRHDTVYWYQQGPGQDPQFLISFYEKMQSDKGSIPDRFSAQQFSDYHSELNMSSLELGDSALYFCASSLGPDRGGTGELFFGEGSRLTVL.

V is TRBV7-2 and J is TRBJ2-7; 10 bases fit TRBD2. V lost 5 bases, J lost 4 bases, and 11 bases stayed unmatched. Per the germline V gene, CDR1 is SGHTA and CDR2 is FQGNSA. This CDR3 is 16 amino acids long. CDR3 amino acids: CASSQRSGGASYEQYF. The CDR3 region has the DNA TGTGCCAGCAGCCAGCGGAGCGGGGGGGCCTCATACGAGCAGTACTTC. Complete variable domain (other parts from reference TRBV7-2 and TRBJ2-7): GAGVSQSPSNKVTEKGKDVELRCDPISGHTALYWYRQSLGQGLEFLIYFQGNSAPDKSGLPSDRFSAERTGGSVSTLTIQRTQQEDSAVYLCASSQRSGGASYEQYFGPGTRLTVT.

The CDR3 spells CASSLAASGTSTDTQYF. The CDR3, as DNA: TGCGCCAGCAGCTTGGCGGCTAGCGGGACTAGCACAGATACGCAGTATTTT. The gene calls are TRBV5-1 and TRBJ2-3; the match to TRBD2 covers 9 bases. The germline V gene has CDR1 SGHRS and CDR2 YFSETQ. CDR3 length: 17 amino acids. J was trimmed by 0 bases and V by 0 bases; bases with no gene match: 5.

The CDR3 spells CASSVGRHGANYGYTF. For the CDR3, the DNA is TGTGCCAGCAGCGTAGGAAGGCACGGAGCTAACTATGGCTACACCTTC. The rearrangement joins TRBV9 to TRBJ1-2; no firm D call. The CDR3 is made up of 16 amino acids. Trimming took off 0 bases at V and 0 bases at J, with 12 bases between the two ends. Germline CDR1 reads SGDLS; CDR2 reads YYNGEE.

This sequence joins TRBV6-5 and TRBJ1-2; D remains unclear. Germline CDR1 is MNHEY and CDR2 is SVGAGI. V was cut by 0 bases and J by 9 bases, with 11 bases left in between. This CDR3 is built from 13 residues. The DNA for the CDR3 is TGTGCCAGCAGTTACTCGATCTCGGCGAGCTACACCTTC. Translation: CASSYSISASYTF.

The count of this clone is one. This chain connects TRBV5-8 to TRBJ2-2, with D hard to call. Trimming stripped 4 bases from V and 4 bases from J, with 11 bases between. There are 14 residues in the CDR3. Germline V CDR1 and CDR2: SGHTS, YDEGEE. The CDR3, as DNA: TGTGCCAGCAGCCTCAGTTCGGGCACCGGGGAGCTGTTTTTT. Its translation is CASSLSSGTGELFF.

The chain carries TRBV27 and TRBJ2-3; D possibly uses TRBD1 or TRBD2 (5 bases each). Germline V gene sequence: CDR1 MNHEY, CDR2 SMNVEV (reference sequence). CDR3 size: 16 residues. V lost 4 bases and J lost 6, with 20 bases in between. In nucleotides, the CDR3 is TGTGCCAGCAGTTCTTTCCTCGGGGCCTCCGTGGATACGCAGTATTTT. Its protein product is CASSSFLGASVDTQYF.

The V call is TRBV28, the J call TRBJ2-7, with TRBD2 as a possible D gene (6 bases). Germline V lookup: CDR1 MDHEN, CDR2 SYDVKM. V was clipped by 3 bases and J by 0 bases, with 12 bases between them. The CDR3 extends over 15 amino acids. The CDR3 reads CASSLGRGSSYEQYF. In DNA, the CDR3 is TGTGCCAGCAGTTTGGGCCGGGGGAGCTCCTACGAGCAGTACTTC.

The chain employs TRBV28 and TRBJ2-5; D is undetermined. Trimming stripped 2 bases from V and 6 bases from J, with 7 bases between. Germline-derived CDR1 and CDR2 are MDHEN and SYDVKM. The CDR3 totals 12 residues. The CDR3 DNA reads TGTGCCAGCAGTTTACCTAGTCAGACCCAGTACTTC. Translating it yields CASSLPSQTQYF.

This chain links TRBV5-5 with TRBJ2-7, with D perhaps TRBD1 (6 bases). The CDR3 sequence is 15 residues long. Between the trimmed V and J ends, which lost 2 bases and 1 base, there was a span of 13 bases. The germline gives CDR1 SGHKS, CDR2 YYEKEE (reference sequence). The CDR3 bases are TGTGCCAGCAGCTTTCTCCCCCAGGGGTCCTACGAGCAGTACTTC. Protein: CASSFLPQGSYEQYF. Complete variable domain (other parts from reference TRBV5-5 and TRBJ2-7): DAGVTQSPTHLIKTRGQQVTLRCSPISGHKSVSWYQQVLGQGPQFIFQYYEKEERGRGNFPDRFSARQFPNYSSELNVNALLLGDSALYLCASSFLPQGSYEQYFGPGTRLTVT.

The gene calls are TRBV6-6 and TRBJ2-7, with TRBD1 as a possible D gene (5 bases). This CDR3 comprises 13 residues. Germline V gives CDR1 MNHNY, CDR2 SVGAGI (reference sequence). The V gene lost 0 bases and the J gene lost 5 bases, with 8 bases spanning the gap. The CDR3 nucleotides are TGTGCCAGCAGTTACTCGAGCAGGGACGAGCAGTACTTC. Translating gives CASSYSSRDEQYF.

The gene calls are TRBV6-4 and TRBJ2-7, with 10 bases aligning to TRBD1. With V trimmed by 6 bases and J by 7 bases, 6 bases remained unmatched. Germline V gene lookup returns CDR1 MRHNA and CDR2 SNTAGT. CDR3 length equals 13 residues. The CDR3: CASSRDRGGEQYF. The CDR3 DNA reads TGTGCCAGCAGCCGGGACAGGGGTGGTGAGCAGTACTTC.

This chain uses TRBV9 with TRBJ1-2; tentatively, D is TRBD1 (5 bases). Trimming cost V 4 bases and J 4 bases, with 11 bases left between them. The CDR3 is 13 amino acids. CDR1 is SGDLS, CDR2 YYNGEE, per germline. CDR3 sequence reads: CASSPGASYGYTF. The DNA of the CDR3 is TGTGCCAGCAGCCCCGGGGCATCCTATGGCTACACCTTC.

In this sample, this clone turned up a few times. The chain has TRBV5-1 and TRBJ1-2; a possible D gene is TRBD1 (5 bases). The germline CDR1 and CDR2 sequences are SGHRS and YFSETQ. This CDR3 spans 11 amino acids. V was cut by 7 bases and J by 3 bases, with 7 bases left in between. The CDR3 loop is CASGTDYGYTF. DNA for the CDR3: TGCGCCAGCGGGACCGACTATGGCTACACCTTC.

V usage is TRBV6-5 and J usage is TRBJ1-1; TRBD1 is a possible D gene (5 bases). CDR1 MNHEY and CDR2 SVGAGI come from the germline V gene. Trimming removed 2 bases at V and 4 bases at J, with 11 bases between. This CDR3 region has 14 residues. This chain's CDR3 is CASSYGQGSTEAFF. The CDR3 bases are TGTGCCAGCAGTTACGGGCAGGGAAGCACTGAAGCTTTCTTT.

The chain links TRBV28 to TRBJ2-7, with D perhaps being TRBD1 or TRBD2 (5 bases each). Germline V CDR1 and CDR2: MDHEN, SYDVKM. This CDR3 is built from 15 residues. Trimming pared 5 bases from V and 2 bases from J, leaving 16 bases between. CDR3 amino acids: CASSPPGPPTYEQYF. The CDR3 DNA follows: TGTGCCAGCAGTCCCCCGGGACCACCCACCTACGAGCAGTACTTC.

The V and J genes are TRBV2 and TRBJ2-3; D possibly corresponds to TRBD2 (6 bases). V lost 5 bases, J lost 2 bases, and 20 bases lay in between. Germline V gene sequence: CDR1 SNHLY, CDR2 FYNNEI. The CDR3 has 17 amino acids. The CDR3 bases are TGTGCCAGCAGTTCGGGACTGACTAGGGGATCCACAGATACGCAGTATTTT. Protein: CASSSGLTRGSTDTQYF.

This rearrangement joins TRBV7-9 to TRBJ2-7, with 11 nucleotides matching TRBD1. This CDR3 has 19 residues. With V trimmed by 5 bases and J by 2 bases, 17 bases remained unmatched. Germline values: CDR1 SEHNR, CDR2 FQNEAQ (reference sequence). The CDR3 nucleotides read TGTGCCAGCAGCAGCCCGAAAAGGCCGCTGGGACAGGGGGCCTACGAGCAGTACTTC. Amino acids: CASSSPKRPLGQGAYEQYF.

The J gene is TRBJ1-1, the V gene TRBV6-5, with 7 bases fitting TRBD1. The CDR3 loop spans 10 amino acids. With V trimmed by 8 bases and J by 7 bases, 1 base remained unmatched. CDR1 and CDR2 from the germline V gene are MNHEY and SVGAGI. The CDR3 reads CASGTVEAFF. DNA for the CDR3: TGTGCCAGCGGGACAGTTGAAGCTTTCTTT.

The chain carries TRBV5-1 and TRBJ1-2; maybe TRBD1 (6 bases). This CDR3 spans 16 amino acids. CDR1 and CDR2 from the germline V gene are SGHRS and YFSETQ. V dropped 1 base and J dropped 4 bases, with 17 bases sitting between them. The CDR3 DNA is TGCGCCAGCAGCTTGCGCGGGGGGGCGCAGGCCTATGGCTACACCTTC. It translates to CASSLRGGAQAYGYTF.

The CDR3 DNA reads as TGTGCCAGCAGTGCGCTATCAGGGTTGGATACGCAGTATTTT. This encodes CASSALSGLDTQYF. This chain uses TRBV27 with TRBJ2-3; possible D gene TRBD1, 5 bases. Trimming took off 5 bases at V and 6 bases at J, with 15 bases between the two ends. There are 14 residues in the CDR3. Germline-derived CDR1 and CDR2 are MNHEY and SMNVEV (reference sequence).

The chain joins TRBV7-3 to TRBJ2-3; D gene uncertain. The CDR3 runs 12 residues. V was shortened by 4 bases and J by 6 bases, with 8 bases between the two germline ends. CDR1 SGHTA and CDR2 FQGTGA come from the germline V gene. CDR3 nucleotides: TGTGCCAGCAGCTCCGTGGGGGATACGCAGTATTTT. Protein product: CASSSVGDTQYF.

The chain recombines TRBV2 with TRBJ1-1, with D unclear. Trimming shortened V by 5 bases and J by 10 bases, and 14 bases separated the two germline ends. The V gene's germline CDR1 is SNHLY and CDR2 FYNNEI. The CDR3 covers 12 residues. As DNA, the CDR3 is TGTGCCAGCAGTAAACCGGACGTAGTAGCTTTCTTT. Translating gives CASSKPDVVAFF.